Below, 5 T cell receptor beta chains from the same sample are listed, as sequenced in a study of vaccination and CD4 T cells after COVID-19. The sample's treatment: approximately 9-day PBMC culture with coronavirus spike peptide pools or control peptides (ViraFEST assay). Cultured CD4+ T-cell DNA underwent Oncomine TCR Beta short-read sequencing. MiXCR, applied by TCRdb to the PCR reads, yields one record per CDR3 protein. The sample lists around 19,000 distinct CDR3 sequences, about 32% occurring once. Antigens for these TCRs are unknown. Source material: cultured CD4+ T cells from blood. These receptors were collected from a human donor with COVID-19.

This clonotype has more than one count but fewer than ten. The chain employs TRBV6-5 and TRBJ2-3, with D uncertain. V lost 2 bases and J lost 4, with 10 bases in between. This CDR3 region has 14 residues. Per the germline V gene, CDR1 is MNHEY and CDR2 is SVGAGI. CDR3 DNA sequence: TGTGCCAGCAGTTACCCAGACGTCCCAGATACGCAGTATTTT. Translated, it gives CASSYPDVPDTQYF.

The table lists this clonotype with a few counts. CDR3 bases: TGTGCCAGCAGTGAAGCGGGGAGTGGTCGTGATGGCTACACCTTC. Amino acid sequence: CASSEAGSGRDGYTF. The gene calls are TRBV2 and TRBJ1-2; D unresolved. Germline V gene sequence: CDR1 SNHLY, CDR2 FYNNEI. The CDR3 runs 15 residues. Between the trimmed V and J ends, which lost 0 bases and 6 bases, there was a span of 14 bases.

V is TRBV5-1 and J is TRBJ2-5, with 10 bases identical to TRBD1. Germline values: CDR1 SGHRS, CDR2 YFSETQ. The CDR3 length is 15 residues. J lost 4 bases, V lost 4 bases, and 7 bases had no gene match. The chain's CDR3 is CASSADRDRGETQYF. CDR3 coding DNA: TGCGCCAGCAGCGCGGACCGGGACAGGGGAGAGACCCAGTACTTC. Full variable domain (remainder filled in from reference TRBV5-1 and TRBJ2-5): KAGVTQTPRYLIKTRGQQVTLSCSPISGHRSVSWYQQTPGQGLQFLFEYFSETQRNKGNFPGRFSGRQFSNSRSEMNVSTLELGDSALYLCASSADRDRGETQYFGPGTRLLVL.

The rearrangement uses TRBV5-1 and TRBJ2-7, with 14 bases aligning to TRBD2. Germline loops: CDR1 SGHRS, CDR2 YFSETQ. The CDR3 loop spans 16 amino acids. Trimming cost V 4 bases and J 2 bases; bases outside gene matches: 5. This CDR3 is CASSAGLAGAAYEQYF. The CDR3 nucleotides are TGCGCCAGCAGCGCGGGACTAGCGGGGGCCGCCTACGAGCAGTACTTC.

This clonotype was seen just once. CDR3 amino acids: CATSAILQVSYEQYF. CDR3 nucleotides: TGTGCCACCAGCGCAATTCTCCAGGTTTCCTACGAGCAGTACTTC. The genes are TRBV15 and TRBJ2-7; D is unresolved. The CDR3 consists of 15 residues. Germline CDR1 reads LNHNV; CDR2 reads YYDKDF (reference sequence). The V gene lost 5 bases and the J gene lost 1 base, with 15 bases spanning the gap.